These T cell receptor delta chains were read from a single sample in a study of intestinal T cells in coeliac disease. TCRdb fed the multiplex PCR reads into CATT to redo clone calling. The sample contains roughly 1,500 delta-chain clones, about 69% of which appear only once. The sequencing input was a duodenal biopsy. Receptors originate from a human donor with celiac disease. The CDR3 runs from the conserved cysteine through the conserved F or W. The D gene is left open where the match is weak. Rows may omit the clone size; those that give it use once, few, many or a size class.

large,TRDJ1,TRDD3,TRDV1,TGTGCTCTTGGGGAACTAGTCTCCTACCGAGGTGGGGGATACCCGCTCCGAGATAAACTCATCTTT,CALGELVSYRGGGYPLRDKLIF
.,TRDJ1,TRDD3,TRDV1,TGTGCTCTTGGGGAACACCGGATCCTACGAGGGATACGGAATACCGATAAACTCATCTTT,CALGEHRILRGIRNTDKLIF
.,TRDJ1,.,TRDV1,TGTGCTCTTGGGGAACTATTCCGACGTTACACCGATAAACTCATCTTT,CALGELFRRYTDKLIF
once,TRDJ1,TRDD3,TRDV1,TGTGCTCTTCGGCCTTCACACAACTGGGGGATACCCGGGGGTACCGATAAACTCATCTTT,CALRPSHNWGIPGGTDKLIF
.,TRDJ1,.,TRDV1,TGTGCTCTTGGGGGCCTCACGAGGCCACCTAGAAACCCCTTTGCATGTGTGCTATCTGTTTGTACCGATAAACTCATCTTT,CALGGLTRPPRNPFACVLSVCTDKLIF
hyperexpanded,TRDJ1,TRDD2,TRDV1,TGTGCTCTTGGGGAGTCCTTCCTACGGGAACTCATCTTT,CALGESFLRELIF
.,TRDJ3,TRDD3,TRDV2,TGTGCCTGTGACCCACTGGGGGATACATATTCCTGGGACACCCGACAGATGTTTTTC,CACDPLGDTYSWDTRQMFF
large,TRDJ1,TRDD3,TRDV1,TGTGCTCTTGGGGAAAGGTGGGGGGATACGGGTGGGTACACCGATAAACTCATCTTT,CALGERWGDTGGYTDKLIF
medium-sized,TRDJ1,TRDD3,TRDV1,TGTGCTCTCAGTATTCAGAGGGTTGGGCATTGGGGGATTTTCACCGATAAACTCATCTTT,CALSIQRVGHWGIFTDKLIF